These T cell receptor beta chains were read from a single sample in a study of shared clonotypes between healthy human individuals. Clones were read by immunoSEQ multiplex PCR, and TCRdb kept only the in-frame ones, dropping some. The table lists approximately 1.9 million clones, approximately 92% of them singletons. The sample taken for sequencing was naive CD8+ T cells from PBMCs. The source of these receptors is a man younger than 30 in good health. Some clones in this sample may be carry-over from other donors' samples. The CDR3 runs from the conserved cysteine through the conserved F or W.

>TRBJ2-1|TRBV19
CASRTGKNEQFF
>TRBJ2-7|TRBV15
CATSRLSPNEQYF
>TRBJ2-1|TRBV5-1
CASSRAAGEQFF
>TRBJ1-5|TRBV2
CAIRDVDRGFYQPQHF
>TRBJ1-4|TRBV6-1
CASSERQGTATNEKLFF
>TRBJ2-1|TRBV9
CASSPRNRGNEQFF
>TRBJ2-2|TRBV9
CASSATSGRGATGELFF
>TRBJ1-1|TRBV4-1
CASSQIGTGGLGNTEAFF
>TRBJ2-2|TRBV7-2
CASSSSGPANTGELFF
>TRBJ2-3|TRBV9
CASSVWAGGVSDTQYF
>TRBJ1-1|TRBV6-5
CASQLQGTNTEAFF
>TRBJ1-3|TRBV28
CASSVQGWNTIYF
>TRBJ2-5|TRBV11-1
CASSLIAGQETQYF
>TRBJ2-1|TRBV5-1
CASSWTGTSYEQFF
>TRBJ2-1|TRBV9
CASSAFLGTSESNEQFF
>TRBJ2-7|TRBV7-2
CASSDRTSGIGEQYF
>TRBJ2-1|TRBV7-3
CASSSSSGRGNEQFF
>TRBJ1-1|TRBV9
CASSVGQGMTEAFF
>TRBJ2-7|TRBV4-3
CASSQADLAGGEQYF
>TRBJ2-5|TRBV7-9
CASSLGPGLAEETQYF
>TRBJ2-7|TRBV10-2
CASSDLAFDEQYF
>TRBJ2-7|TRBV27
CASSLSSRHLSSYEQYF
>TRBJ2-2|TRBV7-3
CASSLLSLAGGTGELFF
>TRBJ2-7|TRBV6-5
CASSLSGEQYF